This TCR beta chain appears in the sequencing data of a study of response to subunit inactivated influenza vaccine. The CDR3 consists of 14 residues. V lost 3 bases, J lost 4 bases, and 12 bases lay in between. A few counts support this clonotype. TCRdb passed the RT-PCR reads through MiXCR, listing each CDR3 protein once. The table records 610,000 or so distinct CDR3 sequences, roughly 15% of them present only once. The sequence came from a man between 45 and 60 years old who received an inactivated influenza vaccine. The chain carries TRBV12-3 or TRBV12-4 and TRBJ2-5; a weak D match, TRBD2 (5 bases). This specimen was PBMCs from blood, taken roughly 13 days after vaccination. The CDR3 coding sequence is TGTGCCAGCAGTTTTTCGCGAGAGGGAGAGACCCAGTACTTC. This codes for CASSFSREGETQYF.